The clone carrying this T cell receptor beta chain was found many times. The data derive from a study of Graves' ophthalmopathy and Graves' hyperthyroidism. Investigators amplified TCR beta CDR3 regions from RNA transcripts. An initial RT-PCR round employing HTBI primers preceded a second-round multiplex PCR. MiXCR was run by TCRdb on the multiplex PCR reads, yielding one entry per CDR3 protein. The sample has 740,000 or so distinct CDR3 sequences; 40% are singletons. This CDR3 contains 11 residues. CDR1 SNHLY and CDR2 FYNNEI come from the germline V gene. V lost 8 bases and J lost 6, with 9 bases in between. About 10 ml of fresh blood yielded the PBMCs by density gradient.

This TCR was recovered from an adult man with Graves' ophthalmopathy. Sequencing was carried out using peripheral blood. The J gene is TRBJ2-3, the V gene TRBV2; tentative D call: TRBD2 (5 bases). CDR3 DNA: TGTGCCAGCTTAGCGTGGGATACGCAGTATTTT. Amino acids: CASLAWDTQYF.